What follows describes a single T cell receptor beta chain. Its recognized antigen is unknown. Base qualities are missing; no much larger clone stands one base away. The CDR3 regions of human TCRbeta chains were subjected to immunosequencing. Regarding the original processing steps: TCRs in the repertoires were compared against a reference library of SARS-CoV-2-specific TCRs that had been generated with the MIRA antigen-specificity platform. Breadth meant the fraction of unique TCRs that were SARS-CoV-2-associated, whereas depth meant the fraction of total T cells that were SARS-CoV-2-associated. Each spike-specific TCR was assigned to its reactive spike region and to a CD4 or CD8 class using the MIRA data. Log10-transformed breadth and depth values were compared by one-way ANOVA with Sidak's multiple comparisons tests. What TCRdb holds here is the immuneACCESS table cut down to in-frame rearrangements. Part of the clones is not present; checked against another copy, under half of the missing clones reflect an unresolved V gene, and the others are unexplained. The DNA gave D and trimming, while V, J and clone size come from that table. Within this sample are approximately 140,000 clones, with approximately 90% of them counted one time only. The top ten constitute around 4.9% of the sample.

The data are from a study of T cell responses to AZD1222 COVID-19 vaccine (dated by TCRdb to the early 2020s). About the investigation overall: Because spike-specific TCR depth and breadth did not differ between the two schedules, AZD1222 recipients who got a second dose at roughly 4 weeks were pooled with those who got a second dose at roughly 12 weeks. TCR sequencing was performed for 230 to 250 trial participants, of whom about 200 were given two doses of AZD1222 and around 25 were given two doses of MenACWY control vaccine. Trial participants were enrolled by age into subgroups of 18-55, 56-69 and 70-plus years, and roughly 150, 30 and 60 TCR-sequenced participants, respectively, were included in these subgroups.

Here is what the overall study found, with its caveats: Spike-specific TCR breadth and depth rose significantly after two AZD1222 doses compared with day 0 and with MenACWY recipients. Conclusions about previously exposed vaccinees were limited because only six or seven AZD1222 recipients were SARS-CoV-2 seropositive at baseline. Most participants were white British and females outnumbered males, and the authors suggested that clonal diversity may have been underestimated. Because no day 14 peak-response samples were available, repertoires were characterized only after the peak T cell response. Epitopes outside the regions mutated in the B.1.351 and B.1.1.7 variants were reportedly recognized by nearly half of the unique spike-specific TCRs. The 56-69-year group was small, and its depth increase did not reach significance, likely because of low power. The whole spike protein was spanned by vaccine-associated CD4 TCRs, and dominant responses were seen in regions 160-218 and 743-854.

In the paper's terms, the time point label means: baseline before first vaccination. Samples from vaccinated people were obtained from the UK trials COV001 and COV002, which included a single-blind randomized controlled phase 2/3 trial of AZD1222 (ChAdOx1 nCoV-19) in healthy adults. Trial participant PBMC samples were collected at day 0 and day 28 after the second dose for TCRbeta chain sequencing. Sequenced material: peripheral blood, taken on day 0 of AZD1222 vaccination. This TCR came from an adult in good health.

The bases are TGTGCCAGCAGCCTAGCGGGAGTGTGGACCGGGGAGCTGTTTTTT. Its coded protein is CASSLAGVWTGELFF. The chain uses TRBV5-8 and TRBJ2-2, with TRBD2 matching 10 junction bases. V is cut back by 4 bases and J by 5 bases, with 5 bases in the junction unmatched. CDR1 is given as SGHTS and CDR2 as YDEGEE, both from the germline V gene. The cysteine opens and the phenylalanine closes a CDR3 of 15 amino acids. Here the CDR3 DNA is all that survives: 45 bases in frame from base 1.